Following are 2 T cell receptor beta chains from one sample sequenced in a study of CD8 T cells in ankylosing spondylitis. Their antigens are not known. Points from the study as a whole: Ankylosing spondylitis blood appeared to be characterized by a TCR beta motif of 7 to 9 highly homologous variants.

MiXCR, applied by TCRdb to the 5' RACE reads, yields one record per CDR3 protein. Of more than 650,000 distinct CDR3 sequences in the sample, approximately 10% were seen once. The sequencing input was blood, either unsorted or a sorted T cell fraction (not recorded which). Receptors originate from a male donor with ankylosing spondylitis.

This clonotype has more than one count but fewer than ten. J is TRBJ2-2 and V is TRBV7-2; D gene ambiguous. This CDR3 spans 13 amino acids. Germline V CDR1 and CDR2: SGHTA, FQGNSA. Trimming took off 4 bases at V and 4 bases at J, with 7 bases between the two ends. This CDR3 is CASSSPSTGELFF. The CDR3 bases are TGTGCCAGCAGCTCCCCCTCCACCGGGGAGCTGTTTTTT.

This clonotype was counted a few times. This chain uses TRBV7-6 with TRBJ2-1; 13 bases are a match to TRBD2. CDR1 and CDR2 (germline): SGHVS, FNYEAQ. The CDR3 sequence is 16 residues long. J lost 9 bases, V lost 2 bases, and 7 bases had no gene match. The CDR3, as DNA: TGTGCCAGCAGCTTAACTAGCGGGAGGGCCGTAGGTGAGCAGTTCTTC. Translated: CASSLTSGRAVGEQFF.